This T cell receptor (beta chain) was recorded in a study of blood T cell repertoires in COVID-19. Looking at the study overall: Acute-phase and convalescent COVID-19 samples originated in the United States, Italy and Spain. Sources were T cells, B-cell-depleted T cells, or PBMCs; the material itself was cDNA or gDNA.

Authors' methods: For nucleated cells, counts were estimated from reference gene primer amplification. Clones were read by immunoSEQ multiplex PCR, and TCRdb kept only the in-frame ones, dropping some. D and trimming were read from the DNA, whereas the V and J calls and clone size are those reported in that table. In the table there are tens of thousands of clones, over 80% of which are singletons. Germline lookup yields CDR1 MDHEN and CDR2 SYDVKM. V was cut by 4 bases and J by 2 bases, with 9 bases left in between. This CDR3 is built from 14 residues. Sequenced material: peripheral blood. V usage is TRBV28 and J usage is TRBJ1-3; D perhaps matches TRBD1 (5 bases). The sequence was obtained from a woman older than 75 with active or convalescent COVID-19. The CDR3, as DNA: TGTGCCAGCAGTTCCAGGGCGACTGGAAACACCATATATTTT. This gives the protein CASSSRATGNTIYF.